This T cell receptor beta chain derives from a study of response to subunit inactivated influenza vaccine. General study points: It was suggested by the authors that few new T cells are recruited by each seasonal influenza vaccination.

This clonotype appeared a few times. Its target is unknown. The V end was cut by 2 bases, the J end by 8 bases, with 19 bases between. The CDR3 is 15 amino acids. Germline CDR1 and CDR2: GTSNPN and SVGIG (reference sequence). TCRdb ran MiXCR on the RT-PCR reads and lists one entry per CDR3 protein. The repertoire holds about 650,000 distinct CDR3 sequences, with approximately 15% as singletons. J is TRBJ2-1 and V is TRBV30, with D possibly being TRBD2 (6 bases). The sample consisted of PBMCs from blood, taken around two weeks before vaccination. The clonotype comes from a man aged 45-65 years who received an inactivated influenza vaccine. The CDR3, as DNA: TGTGCCTGGAGTCTCCCCGGGACTCTTGTGGATGAGCAGTTCTTC. It specifies CAWSLPGTLVDEQFF.